The 26 T cell receptor beta chains reported below all come from one sample, sequenced in a study of PD-1 blockade in classical Hodgkin lymphoma. Time point of the sample: cycle 4 day 1 (C4D1), after five to seven weeks of nivolumab. Relapse after autologous stem cell transplantation occurred in every patient, and brentuximab vedotin exposure varied. Only in-frame clones appear in the TCRdb table, and some are missing; sequencing was by immunoSEQ multiplex PCR. The sample shows about 92,000 clones, 65% to 85% of them seen only once. Sequencing was performed on peripheral blood mononuclear cells (PBMCs), taken before the fourth cycle of nivolumab. These receptors all come from a human donor with classical Hodgkin lymphoma.

The chain combines TRBV5-4 with TRBJ2-2, with 8 bases that match TRBD2. The trim removed 3 bases at V and 2 bases at J, leaving 3 bases unmatched. The CDR3 extends over 15 amino acids. CDR1 is SGHNT and CDR2 is YYREEE in the germline V gene (reference sequence). CDR3 protein: CASSWGTRNTGELFF. CDR3 DNA: TGTGCCAGCAGCTGGGGGACTAGAAACACCGGGGAGCTGTTTTTT.

The chain carries TRBV7-2 and TRBJ2-1; D remains ambiguous. Germline CDR1 is SGHTA and CDR2 is FQGNSA. The CDR3 sequence is 12 residues long. V gave up 2 bases and J gave up 8 bases, with 7 bases separating them. The DNA of the CDR3 is TGTGCCAGCAGCTTATCGGGTGATGAGCAGTTCTTC. This gives the protein CASSLSGDEQFF.

The genes are TRBV6-6 and TRBJ1-2; D is ambiguous. The CDR3 extends over 15 amino acids. Germline V gene data show CDR1 as MNHNY and CDR2 as SVGAGI (reference sequence). Trimming left V 8 bases short and J 7 bases short, with 23 bases between. CDR3: CASQVTTSRSAGYTF. CDR3 DNA sequence: TGTGCCAGCCAAGTTACGACGAGCCGGTCCGCTGGCTACACCTTC.

This chain connects TRBV2 to TRBJ2-1; D remains unclear. Trimming left V 7 bases short and J 4 bases short, with 14 bases between. Germline V gene data show CDR1 as SNHLY and CDR2 as FYNNEI. This CDR3 is built from 14 residues. The CDR3 nucleotides are TGTGCCAGCATTCCGGGTCCCGCATACAATGAGCAGTTCTTC. Translated: CASIPGPAYNEQFF.

This clone was seen only a few times. The chain couples TRBV28 to TRBJ1-1; TRBD1 matches at 7 bases. Trimming took 5 bases from V and 2 from J; bases not matched to a gene: 8. There are 15 residues in the CDR3. Germline loops: CDR1 MDHEN, CDR2 SYDVKM. CDR3 protein: CASSTPRTGNTEAFF. CDR3 nucleotides: TGTGCCAGCAGTACCCCTCGGACAGGCAACACTGAAGCTTTCTTT.

This clone came up once. The rearrangement joins TRBV19 to TRBJ2-3, with D hard to call. Germline V gene data show CDR1 as LNHDA and CDR2 as SQIVND (reference sequence). The CDR3 spans 14 residues. V was clipped by 1 base and J by 2 bases, with 7 bases between them. The CDR3 DNA reads TGTGCCAGTAGTATAGGCTTACTCACAGATACGCAGTATTTT. This encodes CASSIGLLTDTQYF. The complete variable domain, with remaining parts taken from reference TRBV19 and TRBJ2-3, reads DGGITQSPKYLFRKEGQNVTLSCEQNLNHDAMYWYRQDPGQGLRLIYYSQIVNDFQKGDIAEGYSVSREKKESFPLTVTSAQKNPTAFYLCASSIGLLTDTQYFGPGTRLTVL.

V gene TRBV7-8 combines with J gene TRBJ1-2; D might be TRBD1 (5 bases). V lost 3 bases to trimming and J lost 1 base, with 12 bases between them. Germline V gene lookup returns CDR1 SGHVS and CDR2 FQNEAQ. The CDR3 consists of 15 residues. Here the CDR3 reads CASSFGAGDNYGYTF. The CDR3 DNA follows: TGTGCCAGCAGCTTTGGGGCAGGTGATAACTATGGCTACACCTTC.

The gene calls are TRBV6-1 and TRBJ2-3; 7 positions match TRBD1. Germline V gene lookup returns CDR1 MNHNS and CDR2 SASEGT. The length of the CDR3 is 13 residues. Trimming at V came to 8 bases and at J to 6 bases, leaving 8 bases not matched to a gene. As DNA, the CDR3 is TGTGCCAGCCGGGACAGCCTAGGGGATACGCAGTATTTT. Amino acid sequence: CASRDSLGDTQYF.

The rearrangement uses TRBV5-1 and TRBJ2-7, with TRBD1 matching over 10 bases. J gave up 4 bases and V 4 bases, and 8 bases lay outside the gene matches. CDR3 size: 15 residues. CDR1 and CDR2 (germline): SGHRS, YFSETQ. CDR3 nucleotides: TGCGCCAGCAGCGCGGGCGGGACAGGGGTTTACGAGCAGTACTTC. Translated: CASSAGGTGVYEQYF.

The chain is built from TRBV28 and TRBJ1-5, with D tentatively TRBD1 (5 bases). Trimming shortened V by 3 bases and J by 2 bases, and 11 bases separated the two germline ends. Germline loops: CDR1 MDHEN, CDR2 SYDVKM. This CDR3 has 15 residues. CDR3 residues: CASSLEGRRNQPQHF. CDR3 nucleotides: TGTGCCAGCAGTTTGGAGGGGAGGCGCAATCAGCCCCAGCATTTT. Supplemented by reference TRBV28 and TRBJ1-5, the full variable domain reads DVKVTQSSRYLVKRTGEKVFLECVQDMDHENMFWYRQDPGLGLRLIYFSYDVKMKEKGDIPEGYSVSREKKERFSLILESASTNQTSMYLCASSLEGRRNQPQHFGDGTRLSIL.

This sequence joins TRBV6-6 and TRBJ2-5; 9 positions match TRBD1. The ends lost 5 bases at V and 5 bases at J; junction bases unmatched: 3. This CDR3 is built from 13 residues. Germline V gives CDR1 MNHNY, CDR2 SVGAGI (reference sequence). CDR3 loop: CASSTGTGETQYF. CDR3 sequence (DNA): TGTGCCAGCAGTACCGGGACAGGGGAGACCCAGTACTTC.

The rearrangement joins TRBV5-1 to TRBJ2-2, with D perhaps matching TRBD1 or TRBD2 (6 bases each). CDR3 length equals 13 residues. The germline CDR1 and CDR2 sequences are SGHRS and YFSETQ. Trimming removed 4 bases from V and 7 bases from J, with 11 bases in between. The CDR3 DNA sequence: TGCGCCAGCAGCCGGGGGACAAACGGGGAGCTGTTTTTT. Translation: CASSRGTNGELFF.

V usage is TRBV15 and J usage is TRBJ2-5; D gene uncertain. Trimming took 0 bases from V and 4 from J, leaving 9 bases between them. This CDR3 region has 14 residues. CDR1 is LNHNV, CDR2 YYDKDF, per germline (reference sequence). The CDR3 sequence is CATSRDRASETQYF. CDR3 DNA sequence: TGTGCCACCAGCAGAGATAGGGCTTCAGAGACCCAGTACTTC.

The rearrangement uses TRBV29-1 and TRBJ2-5; TRBD2 matches 9 bases. The J call may be in error: the DNA end matches TRBJ2-7 better. CDR1 SQVTM and CDR2 ANQGSEA come from the germline V gene. This CDR3 has 13 amino acids. CDR3 protein: CSVEVREGYEQYF. The CDR3 bases are TGCAGCGTTGAAGTGCGGGAGGGCTACGAGCAGTACTTC.

The rearrangement uses TRBV4-2 and TRBJ1-4, with a weak D call TRBD1 (6 bases). Trimming removed 0 bases at V and 8 bases at J, with 7 bases between. Looked up from germline, CDR1 is LGHNA and CDR2 is YNFKEQ. This CDR3 is 13 amino acids long. CDR3 sequence (DNA): TGTGCCAGCAGCCAAGAGCAGGGGGAAAAACTGTTTTTT. It translates to CASSQEQGEKLFF.

The V and J genes are TRBV5-4 and TRBJ2-2; the match to TRBD1 covers 7 bases. The CDR3 spans 16 residues. V lost 3 bases, J lost 5 bases, and 10 bases stayed unmatched. CDR1 and CDR2 from the germline V gene are SGHNT and YYREEE (reference sequence). CDR3 residues: CASSSPGQPSTGELFF. CDR3 nucleotide sequence: TGTGCCAGCAGCTCACCGGGACAGCCTTCAACCGGGGAGCTGTTTTTT.

The V call is TRBV5-1, the J call TRBJ2-7; 12 bases fit TRBD2. Germline V gene lookup returns CDR1 SGHRS and CDR2 YFSETQ. CDR3 length: 14 residues. V lost 7 bases to trimming and J lost 3 bases; unmatched junction nucleotides: 5. CDR3: CASGLGLAGYEQYF. CDR3 nucleotides: TGCGCCAGCGGCCTGGGACTAGCGGGCTACGAGCAGTACTTC.

In its sample, this clone was seen once. This chain links TRBV9 with TRBJ1-1, with D perhaps TRBD1 (5 bases). Germline V gene lookup returns CDR1 SGDLS and CDR2 YYNGEE. V was shortened by 4 bases and J by 2 bases, with 15 bases between the two germline ends. CDR3 length equals 15 residues. DNA of the CDR3: TGTGCCAGCAGCCCTAGCGGGGCCTCAAACACTGAAGCTTTCTTT. Translation: CASSPSGASNTEAFF.

The V gene is TRBV5-1, the J gene TRBJ1-1; D gene unclear. This CDR3 contains 14 residues. Trimming shortened V by 1 base and J by 2 bases, and 9 bases separated the two germline ends. CDR1 is SGHRS and CDR2 is YFSETQ in the germline V gene. Here the CDR3 reads CASSLYAPNTEAFF. CDR3 coding DNA: TGCGCCAGCAGCTTGTATGCCCCTAACACTGAAGCTTTCTTT.

Details on this clone: The same CDR3 is also encoded by other DNA sequences in this sample. The J gene is TRBJ2-7, the V gene TRBV7-9, with 8 bases that match TRBD2. There are 15 residues in the CDR3. Germline assignment: CDR1 SEHNR and CDR2 FQNEAQ (reference sequence). The V and J ends lost 0 bases and 4 bases, in that order; junction bases with no gene match: 5. CDR3 sequence: CASSLAGAGAYEQYF. CDR3 in DNA: TGTGCCAGCAGCTTAGCGGGAGCGGGAGCGTACGAGCAGTACTTC.

This clone is a singleton in its sample. The chain uses TRBV18 and TRBJ1-1, with D perhaps matching TRBD1 (6 bases). The germline CDR1 and CDR2 sequences are KGHSH and LQKENI. The CDR3 length is 14 residues. Trimming cost V 1 base and J 4 bases, with 10 bases left between them. The CDR3 protein is CASSPQGGVTEAFF. The DNA of the CDR3 is TGTGCCAGCTCACCACAGGGGGGGGTCACTGAAGCTTTCTTT.

In nucleotides, the CDR3 is TGTGCCAGCAGTGAGGGAGGGGCTTCCCACGAGCAGTACTTC. It specifies CASSEGGASHEQYF. The rearrangement joins TRBV6-1 to TRBJ2-7, with 7 bases matching TRBD2. After removal of 3 bases from V and 5 bases from J, the junction contained 7 bases not matched to a gene. CDR1 and CDR2 from the germline V gene are MNHNS and SASEGT. The CDR3 sequence is 14 residues long.

The gene calls are TRBV29-1 and TRBJ1-1, with 7 bases lining up with TRBD1. With 3 bases clipped from V and 8 bases from J, the junction kept 15 bases outside the gene matches. The CDR3 loop spans 15 amino acids. Germline CDR1 reads SQVTM; CDR2 reads ANQGSEA. CDR3 loop: CSVEDSGTVDIEAFF. As DNA, the CDR3 is TGCAGCGTTGAGGACTCCGGGACAGTGGATATCGAAGCTTTCTTT.

This clone was recorded a few times. This chain uses TRBV7-2 with TRBJ1-1; TRBD1 aligns across 9 bases. This CDR3 is 15 amino acids long. The V gene's germline CDR1 is SGHTA and CDR2 FQGNSA. V trimming: 5 bases; J trimming: 5 bases; junction bases outside the gene matches: 9. The CDR3 sequence: CASSRRTGEGTEAFF. CDR3 DNA: TGTGCCAGCAGCCGTCGGACAGGGGAGGGGACTGAAGCTTTCTTT.

V and J are TRBV7-9 and TRBJ2-1; possibly TRBD2 for D (5 bases). V lost 7 bases to trimming and J lost 5 bases, with 9 bases between them. Germline loops: CDR1 SEHNR, CDR2 FQNEAQ (reference sequence). CDR3 size: 12 residues. The DNA of the CDR3 is TGTGCCAGCACGGAGGACCACAATGAGCAGTTCTTC. It codes for CASTEDHNEQFF.

V gene TRBV19 combines with J gene TRBJ2-7; D ambiguous. From germline, CDR1 is LNHDA and CDR2 SQIVND (reference sequence). CDR3 length equals 12 residues. The ends were cut back, 3 bases at V and 5 bases at J, with 8 bases in the middle. The CDR3 spells CASSMYTHEQYF. The DNA of the CDR3 is TGTGCCAGTAGTATGTATACCCACGAGCAGTACTTC.